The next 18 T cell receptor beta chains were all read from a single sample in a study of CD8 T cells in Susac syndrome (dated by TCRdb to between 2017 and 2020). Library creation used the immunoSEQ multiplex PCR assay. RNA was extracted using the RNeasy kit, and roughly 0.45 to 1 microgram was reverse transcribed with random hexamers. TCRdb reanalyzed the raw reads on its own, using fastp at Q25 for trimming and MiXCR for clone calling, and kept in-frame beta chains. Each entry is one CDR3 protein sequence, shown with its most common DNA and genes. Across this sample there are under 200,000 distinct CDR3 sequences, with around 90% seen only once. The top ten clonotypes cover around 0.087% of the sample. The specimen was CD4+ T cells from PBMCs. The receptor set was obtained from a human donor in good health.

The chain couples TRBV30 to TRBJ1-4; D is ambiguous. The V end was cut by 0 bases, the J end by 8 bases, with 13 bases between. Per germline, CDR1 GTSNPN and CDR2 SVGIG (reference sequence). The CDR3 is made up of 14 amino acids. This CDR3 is CAWSVLGPGEKLFF. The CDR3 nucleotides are TGTGCCTGGAGTGTACTGGGCCCTGGAGAAAAACTGTTTTTT.

The chain's CDR3 is CASNPGGKETQYF. The CDR3 nucleotides read TGTGCCAGCAACCCTGGGGGAAAGGAGACCCAGTACTTC. The chain joins TRBV14 to TRBJ2-5, with D perhaps assigned TRBD1 or TRBD2 (5 bases each). From germline, CDR1 is SGHDN and CDR2 FVKESK. This CDR3 comprises 13 residues. The V gene lost 7 bases and the J gene lost 5 bases, with 14 bases spanning the gap.

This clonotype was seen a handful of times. The CDR3 DNA is TGTGCCAGCAGCAGGGGGCTCCAAGAGACCCAGTACTTC. Translation gives CASSRGLQETQYF. The chain uses TRBV7-3 and TRBJ2-5, with 7 positions matching TRBD1. Trimming took 5 bases from V and 1 from J; bases not matched to a gene: 1. CDR1 and CDR2 (germline): SGHTA, FQGTGA. The CDR3 sequence is 13 residues long.

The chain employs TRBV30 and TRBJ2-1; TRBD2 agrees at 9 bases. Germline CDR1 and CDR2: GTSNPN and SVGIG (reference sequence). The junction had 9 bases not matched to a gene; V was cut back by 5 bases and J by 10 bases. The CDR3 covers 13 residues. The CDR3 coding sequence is TGTGCCTGGTCCGCGGGGGGGAAGGGGGAGCAGTTCTTC. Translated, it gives CAWSAGGKGEQFF.

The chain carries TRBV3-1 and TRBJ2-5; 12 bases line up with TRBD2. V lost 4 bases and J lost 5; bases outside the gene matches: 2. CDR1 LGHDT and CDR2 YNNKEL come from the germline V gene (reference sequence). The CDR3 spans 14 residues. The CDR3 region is CASSRGTSGETQYF. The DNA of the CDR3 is TGTGCCAGCAGCCGAGGGACTAGCGGGGAGACCCAGTACTTC.

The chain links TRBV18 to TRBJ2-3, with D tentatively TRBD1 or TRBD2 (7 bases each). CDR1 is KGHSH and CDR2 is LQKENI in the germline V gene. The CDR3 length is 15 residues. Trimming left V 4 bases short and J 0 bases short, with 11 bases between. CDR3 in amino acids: CASSRQGGSTDTQYF. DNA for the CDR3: TGTGCCAGCTCACGACAGGGAGGGAGCACAGATACGCAGTATTTT.

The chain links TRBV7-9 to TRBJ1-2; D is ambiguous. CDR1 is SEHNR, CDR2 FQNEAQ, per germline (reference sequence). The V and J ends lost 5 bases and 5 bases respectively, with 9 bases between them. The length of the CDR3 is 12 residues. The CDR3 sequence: CASSRTGYGYTF. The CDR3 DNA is TGTGCCAGCAGCCGGACGGGTTATGGCTACACCTTC.

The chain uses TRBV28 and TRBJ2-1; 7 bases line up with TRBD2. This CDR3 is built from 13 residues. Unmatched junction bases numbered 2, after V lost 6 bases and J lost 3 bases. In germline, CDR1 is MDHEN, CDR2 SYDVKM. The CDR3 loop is CASRGGIYNEQFF. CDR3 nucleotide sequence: TGTGCCAGCAGGGGGGGGATCTACAATGAGCAGTTCTTC.

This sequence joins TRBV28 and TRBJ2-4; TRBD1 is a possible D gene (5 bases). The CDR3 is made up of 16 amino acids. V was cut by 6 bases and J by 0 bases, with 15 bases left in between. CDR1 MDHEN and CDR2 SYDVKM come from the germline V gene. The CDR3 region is CASSSGHLLAKNIQYF. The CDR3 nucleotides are TGTGCCAGCAGCTCTGGACATCTACTAGCCAAAAACATTCAGTACTTC. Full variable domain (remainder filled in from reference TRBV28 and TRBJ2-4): DVKVTQSSRYLVKRTGEKVFLECVQDMDHENMFWYRQDPGLGLRLIYFSYDVKMKEKGDIPEGYSVSREKKERFSLILESASTNQTSMYLCASSSGHLLAKNIQYFGAGTRLSVL.

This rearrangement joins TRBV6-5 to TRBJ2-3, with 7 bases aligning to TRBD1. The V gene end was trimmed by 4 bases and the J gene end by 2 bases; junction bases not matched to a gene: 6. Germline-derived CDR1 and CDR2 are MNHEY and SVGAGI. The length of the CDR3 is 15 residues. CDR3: CASSSGTVDTDTQYF. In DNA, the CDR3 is TGTGCCAGCAGTTCCGGGACAGTAGACACAGATACGCAGTATTTT.

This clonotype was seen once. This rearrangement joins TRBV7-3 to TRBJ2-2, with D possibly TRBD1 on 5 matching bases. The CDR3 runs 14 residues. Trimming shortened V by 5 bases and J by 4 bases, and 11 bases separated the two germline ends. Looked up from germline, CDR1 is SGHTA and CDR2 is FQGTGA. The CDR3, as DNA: TGTGCCAGCAGCCCAACAGGAATCACCGGGGAGCTGTTTTTT. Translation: CASSPTGITGELFF.

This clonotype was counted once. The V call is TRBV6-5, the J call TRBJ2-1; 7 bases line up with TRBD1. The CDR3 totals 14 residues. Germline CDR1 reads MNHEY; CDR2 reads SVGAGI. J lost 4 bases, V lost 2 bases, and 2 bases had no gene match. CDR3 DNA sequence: TGTGCCAGCAGTTACCAGGGGGAATACAATGAGCAGTTCTTC. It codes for CASSYQGEYNEQFF.

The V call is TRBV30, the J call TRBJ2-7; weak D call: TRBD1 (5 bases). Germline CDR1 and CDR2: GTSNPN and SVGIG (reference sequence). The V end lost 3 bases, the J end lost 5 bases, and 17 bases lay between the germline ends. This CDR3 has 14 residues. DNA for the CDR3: TGTGCCTGGAGGGGGCTCTCGGGTTCCAACGAGCAGTACTTC. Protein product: CAWRGLSGSNEQYF.

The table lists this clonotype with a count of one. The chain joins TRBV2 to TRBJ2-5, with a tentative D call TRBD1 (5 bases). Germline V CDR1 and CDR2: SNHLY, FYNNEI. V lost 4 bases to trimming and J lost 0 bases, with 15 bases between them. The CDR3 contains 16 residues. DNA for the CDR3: TGTGCCAGCAGTGGGGGTGGGGCCTTGTACCAAGAGACCCAGTACTTC. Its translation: CASSGGGALYQETQYF.

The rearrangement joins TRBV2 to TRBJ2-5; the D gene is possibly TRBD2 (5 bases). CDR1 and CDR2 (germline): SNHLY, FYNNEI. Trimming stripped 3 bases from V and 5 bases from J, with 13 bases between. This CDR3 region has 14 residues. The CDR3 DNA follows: TGTGCCAGCAGTGAGCTAGCCAGTACGGAGACCCAGTACTTC. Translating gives CASSELASTETQYF.

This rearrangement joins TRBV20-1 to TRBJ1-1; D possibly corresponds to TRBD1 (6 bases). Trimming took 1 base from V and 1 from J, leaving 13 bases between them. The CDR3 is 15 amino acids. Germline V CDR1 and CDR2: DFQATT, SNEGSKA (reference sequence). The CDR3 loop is CSARVPGQPNTEAFF. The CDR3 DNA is TGCAGTGCTAGAGTGCCCGGACAGCCGAACACTGAAGCTTTCTTT.

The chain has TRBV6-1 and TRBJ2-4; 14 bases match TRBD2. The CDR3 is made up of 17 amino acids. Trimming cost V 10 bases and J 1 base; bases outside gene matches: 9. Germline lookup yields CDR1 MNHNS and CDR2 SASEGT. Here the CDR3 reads CATLGLAGVRAKNIQYF. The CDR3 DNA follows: TGTGCCACGTTGGGACTAGCGGGAGTGAGGGCCAAAAACATTCAGTACTTC.

The CDR3 DNA sequence: TGTGCCAGCAGTGCCACCTCTAGCGGGACGGAGACCCAGTACTTC. The encoded protein is CASSATSSGTETQYF. The chain has TRBV6-1 and TRBJ2-5, with 9 bases matching TRBD2. Trimming at V came to 4 bases and at J to 5 bases, leaving 8 bases not matched to a gene. This CDR3 has 15 residues. Germline V lookup: CDR1 MNHNS, CDR2 SASEGT.